A single sample is the source of the 32 T cell receptor beta chains below, sequenced in a study of human T cells and chemical hapten exposure. Described time point: patch test 1, 2 weeks after DPC sensitization. As for treatment: therapeutic diphenylcyclopropenone sensitization with weekly scalp DPC. TCRdb processed the RACE reads anew with MiXCR; each CDR3 protein has one entry. The sample shows around 120,000 distinct CDR3 sequences, 11% of them seen only once. Sequencing used whole blood, obtained in connection with sensitization to the hapten diphenylcyclopropenone (DPC). The receptors were gathered from a woman in her thirties or forties with alopecia areata. Some clones in this sample may be carry-over from other donors' samples.

CDR3 loop: CSVGRVNTEAFF. For the CDR3, the DNA is TGCAGTGTGGGCAGGGTGAACACTGAAGCTTTCTTT. The V gene is TRBV20-1, the J gene TRBJ1-1, with D perhaps matching TRBD1 (5 bases). The CDR3 spans 12 residues. Trimming took 7 bases from V and 0 from J, leaving 9 bases between them. In germline, CDR1 is DFQATT, CDR2 SNEGSKA (reference sequence).

Note on this clonotype: A much more abundant neighbour one base away suggests this may be a read error. V gene TRBV7-2 combines with J gene TRBJ1-1; 7 bases are a match to TRBD1. This CDR3 is 14 amino acids long. The germline V gene encodes CDR1 SGHTA and CDR2 FQGNSA. The trim removed 3 bases at V and 1 base at J, leaving 2 bases unmatched. CDR3 DNA sequence: TGTGCCAGCAGCTTCTGGACAGGGAACACTGAAGCTTTCTTT. This sequence encodes CASSFWTGNTEAFF.

In this sample, this clonotype turned up many times. The chain uses TRBV6-2 or TRBV6-3 and TRBJ2-3, with 8 positions matching TRBD2. Unmatched junction bases numbered 14, after V lost 6 bases and J lost 6 bases. CDR1 and CDR2 (germline): MNHEY, SVGEGT. The CDR3 has 16 amino acids. This CDR3 reads CASRPLAGGGWDTQYF. The CDR3 DNA is TGTGCCAGCAGGCCGCTAGCGGGCGGAGGCTGGGATACGCAGTATTTT.

This clonotype has at least ten counts. J is TRBJ2-3 and V is TRBV12-3 or TRBV12-4; no clear D. This CDR3 is 12 amino acids long. With 6 bases removed from V and 6 bases from J, the gap between germline ends came to 10 bases. The CDR3 is CASSPNSDTQYF. As DNA, the CDR3 is TGTGCCAGCAGCCCTAATAGTGATACGCAGTATTTT.

This clonotype appeared many times. The chain employs TRBV19 and TRBJ2-1; 10 nucleotides line up with TRBD2. CDR1 and CDR2 (germline): LNHDA, SQIVND (reference sequence). The CDR3 is made up of 18 amino acids. V dropped 5 bases and J dropped 6; count of bases not matched to a gene: 16. The CDR3 DNA reads as TGTGCCAGTAGTCTGTCGGCGAAGCGGGAGGGCCTGGTCAATGAGCAGTTCTTC. Amino acid sequence: CASSLSAKREGLVNEQFF.

This clonotype was picked up a small number of times. The gene calls are TRBV7-8 and TRBJ2-7, with 9 bases that match TRBD2. Germline V gene lookup returns CDR1 SGHVS and CDR2 FQNEAQ. This CDR3 is 16 amino acids long. J was trimmed by 4 bases and V by 7 bases; bases with no gene match: 14. The CDR3 DNA reads TGTGCCAGCACCTCATCCCCGCTAGCGGGGTCTTACGAGCAGTACTTC. This translates into CASTSSPLAGSYEQYF.

The rearrangement links TRBV7-9 to TRBJ2-5; perhaps TRBD2 as D (6 bases). Trimming took off 1 base at V and 5 bases at J, with 14 bases between the two ends. CDR3 length: 15 residues. Germline V lookup: CDR1 SEHNR, CDR2 FQNEAQ (reference sequence). CDR3 sequence: CASSLELAEGETQYF. CDR3 DNA sequence: TGTGCCAGCAGCTTAGAACTAGCCGAGGGGGAGACCCAGTACTTC.

This chain links TRBV5-5 with TRBJ1-2; D remains ambiguous. CDR1 and CDR2 from the germline V gene are SGHKS and YYEKEE (reference sequence). V lost 3 bases and J 0 bases, leaving 6 bases between the germline ends. The CDR3 length is 13 residues. CDR3: CASSSNANYGYTF. The DNA for the CDR3 is TGTGCCAGCAGCTCGAACGCTAACTATGGCTACACCTTC.

This clonotype was found a few times. The chain carries TRBV29-1 and TRBJ2-7, with TRBD2 matching over 10 bases. V lost 6 bases and J lost 2; bases outside the gene matches: 7. The CDR3 length is 14 residues. In germline, CDR1 is SQVTM, CDR2 ANQGSEA. Here the CDR3 reads CSVRTSGNTYEQYF. The CDR3, as DNA: TGCAGCGTCCGGACTAGCGGAAACACCTACGAGCAGTACTTC.

This clonotype was seen only a few times. The V gene is TRBV20-1, the J gene TRBJ2-1; weak D call: TRBD2 (5 bases). CDR1 is DFQATT, CDR2 SNEGSKA, per germline (reference sequence). V lost 5 bases and J lost 7, with 6 bases in between. CDR3 size: 10 residues. The CDR3 is CSADYNEQFF. For the CDR3, the DNA is TGCAGTGCTGACTATAATGAGCAGTTCTTC.

V usage is TRBV7-9 and J usage is TRBJ1-5, with 9 bases matching TRBD1. V lost 5 bases, J lost 3 bases, and 5 bases stayed unmatched. This CDR3 is 15 amino acids long. Germline values: CDR1 SEHNR, CDR2 FQNEAQ (reference sequence). The CDR3 protein is CASSPGTGYNQPQHF. For the CDR3, the DNA is TGTGCCAGCAGCCCCGGGACAGGGTACAATCAGCCCCAGCATTTT.

V and J are TRBV12-3 or TRBV12-4 and TRBJ2-1, with 8 bases lining up with TRBD2. This CDR3 comprises 14 residues. Trimming cost V 8 bases and J 4 bases; bases outside gene matches: 7. CDR3 nucleotides: TGTGCCAGCGTTTACGGGGGGGTATACAATGAGCAGTTCTTC. Translation gives CASVYGGVYNEQFF.

This clonotype appeared once. This rearrangement joins TRBV12-3 or TRBV12-4 to TRBJ1-2, with D possibly matching TRBD1 (5 bases). V lost 5 bases to trimming and J lost 5 bases, with 21 bases between them. This CDR3 is built from 16 residues. CDR3 in DNA: TGTGCCAGCAGTCCCAGACCGGGACGGCCGGGGTATGGCTACACCTTC. It translates to CASSPRPGRPGYGYTF.

This clonotype appeared once. The chain carries TRBV6-2 or TRBV6-3 and TRBJ1-5, with D possibly matching TRBD1 (5 bases). The CDR3 is 14 residues long. Germline V CDR1 and CDR2: MNHEY, SVGEGT. Trimming stripped 7 bases from V and 5 bases from J, with 15 bases between. CDR3: CASTDAGLDQPQHF. The CDR3 DNA reads as TGTGCCAGCACCGACGCAGGGCTCGATCAGCCCCAGCATTTT.

This clonotype has at least ten counts. CDR3 residues: CSVAFLRGETQYF. The CDR3 DNA is TGCAGCGTTGCGTTTCTTCGCGGGGAGACCCAGTACTTC. The rearrangement links TRBV29-1 to TRBJ2-5; a weak D match, TRBD2 (5 bases). Trimming removed 4 bases from V and 5 bases from J, with 14 bases in between. The CDR3 sequence is 13 residues long. Germline V gene data show CDR1 as SQVTM and CDR2 as ANQGSEA.

Only one count was recorded for this clonotype. V usage is TRBV7-2 and J usage is TRBJ2-1; TRBD1 aligns across 8 bases. Germline V gives CDR1 SGHTA, CDR2 FQGNSA. The CDR3 length is 18 residues. With V trimmed by 2 bases and J by 2 bases, 11 bases remained unmatched. The CDR3 DNA sequence: TGTGCCAGCAGCTTAATTGCCGTCGGGGACAGGACCTACAATGAGCAGTTCTTC. This sequence encodes CASSLIAVGDRTYNEQFF.

A few counts support this clonotype. The chain employs TRBV6-2 or TRBV6-3 and TRBJ1-5, with D perhaps matching TRBD1 (5 bases). The CDR3 consists of 13 residues. In germline, CDR1 is MNHEY, CDR2 SVGEGT. Trimming removed 7 bases from V and 2 bases from J, with 9 bases in between. The CDR3 region is CASTRDGNQPQHF. The CDR3 DNA reads TGTGCCAGCACCCGGGACGGCAATCAGCCCCAGCATTTT.

This clonotype was seen repeatedly, ten times or more. The V call is TRBV7-2, the J call TRBJ2-7, with TRBD2 identical over 9 bases. The CDR3 has 14 residues. J gave up 2 bases and V 5 bases, and 4 bases lay outside the gene matches. Germline CDR1 reads SGHTA; CDR2 reads FQGNSA. CDR3 in DNA: TGTGCCAGCAGCGATAGCGGGGGACCCTACGAGCAGTACTTC. Translated: CASSDSGGPYEQYF.

There are a few counts of this clonotype. The rearrangement uses TRBV7-2 and TRBJ1-5; D might be TRBD1 (6 bases). V was cut by 2 bases and J by 3 bases, with 20 bases left in between. This CDR3 is built from 18 residues. Looked up from germline, CDR1 is SGHTA and CDR2 is FQGNSA. Here the CDR3 DNA reads TGTGCCAGCAGCTTAAGTCACCGACGGGGGGCTATCAATCAGCCCCAGCATTTT. Encoded protein: CASSLSHRRGAINQPQHF.

The table lists this clonotype with a few counts. The chain is built from TRBV30 and TRBJ1-1, with D unresolved. Looked up from germline, CDR1 is GTSNPN and CDR2 is SVGIG (reference sequence). V gave up 5 bases and J gave up 1 base, with 8 bases separating them. The CDR3 consists of 12 residues. The CDR3 DNA reads as TGTGCCTGGTCCCTCGAGAACACTGAAGCTTTCTTT. This translates into CAWSLENTEAFF.

This clonotype has only a few counts. V is TRBV9 and J is TRBJ2-4; D unresolved. From germline, CDR1 is SGDLS and CDR2 YYNGEE. Trimming shortened V by 1 base and J by 13 bases, and 3 bases separated the two germline ends. The length of the CDR3 is 9 residues. CDR3 coding DNA: TGTGCCAGCAGCGTATCACAGTACTTC. Amino acid sequence: CASSVSQYF. Full variable domain (rest looked up from reference TRBV9 and TRBJ2-4): DSGVTQTPKHLITATGQRVTLRCSPRSGDLSVYWYQQSLDQGLQFLIQYYNGEERAKGNILERFSAQQFPDLHSELNLSSLELGDSALYFCASSVSQYFGAGTRLSVL.

This clonotype was seen a few times. The chain carries TRBV29-1 and TRBJ1-1, with 7 bases that match TRBD1. After removal of 5 bases from V and 3 bases from J, the junction contained 6 bases not matched to a gene. The CDR3 has 13 residues. Germline V gene lookup returns CDR1 SQVTM and CDR2 ANQGSEA. The CDR3 loop is CSVSTGADTEAFF. The CDR3 DNA sequence: TGCAGCGTTTCCACAGGGGCGGACACTGAAGCTTTCTTT. Complete variable domain (other parts from reference TRBV29-1 and TRBJ1-1): SAVISQKPSRDICQRGTSLTIQCQVDSQVTMMFWYRQQPGQSLTLIATANQGSEATYESGFVIDKFPISRPNLTFSTLTVSNMSPEDSSIYLCSVSTGADTEAFFGQGTRLTVV.

This clonotype was detected ten times or more. This chain joins TRBV11-2 and TRBJ1-5; 8 bases agree with TRBD1. V shed 5 bases, J shed 3 bases, and the junction held 6 bases outside the gene matches. Germline CDR1 reads SGHAT; CDR2 reads FQNNGV. This CDR3 is 15 amino acids long. This chain's CDR3 is CASSGGQGFNQPQHF. In DNA form, the CDR3 reads TGTGCCAGCAGCGGTGGACAGGGATTCAATCAGCCCCAGCATTTT.

On this clonotype: The DNA is omitted, as the CDR3 cannot be located on it reliably, and the CDR3 follows TCRdb's listing. The J gene is TRBJ2-7, the V gene TRBV12-3 or TRBV12-4; the table's D call TRBD2 went unverified against the DNA. Ends included, the CDR3 has 12 residues. The CDR3 loop is CASSLERDEQYF.

The V and J genes are TRBV12-3 or TRBV12-4 and TRBJ1-5; D unclear. Trimming stripped 5 bases from V and 2 bases from J, with 13 bases between. The length of the CDR3 is 15 residues. CDR3 sequence reads: CASSPGYGGNQPQHF. In DNA, the CDR3 is TGTGCCAGCAGTCCTGGCTATGGCGGCAATCAGCCCCAGCATTTT.

Ten or more counts support this clonotype. The chain is built from TRBV18 and TRBJ2-1; D may be TRBD1 or TRBD2 (7 bases each). The CDR3 covers 19 residues. The germline V gene encodes CDR1 KGHSH and CDR2 LQKENI. The V end was cut by 5 bases, the J end by 2 bases, with 25 bases between. This CDR3 reads CASSSWTGGTSATYNEQFF. CDR3 DNA sequence: TGTGCCAGCTCATCTTGGACAGGCGGAACTAGCGCGACCTACAATGAGCAGTTCTTC.

This clonotype was counted between two and nine times. The chain employs TRBV5-5 and TRBJ1-5, with D unresolved. Germline V gene data show CDR1 as SGHKS and CDR2 as YYEKEE (reference sequence). The CDR3 has 16 residues. Trimming shortened V by 4 bases and J by 2 bases, and 16 bases separated the two germline ends. CDR3 DNA sequence: TGTGCCAGCAGCCCCCCCGAAGGTAGGGGCAATCAGCCCCAGCATTTT. Translated, it gives CASSPPEGRGNQPQHF.

This clonotype was counted only a few times. The chain joins TRBV7-9 to TRBJ2-7; maybe TRBD1 (5 bases). V was clipped by 1 base and J by 2 bases, with 12 bases between them. This CDR3 spans 15 amino acids. Germline V CDR1 and CDR2: SEHNR, FQNEAQ (reference sequence). This chain's CDR3 is CASSLVFDRTYEQYF. The CDR3 region has the DNA TGTGCCAGCAGCTTAGTCTTCGACAGAACCTACGAGCAGTACTTC. The complete variable domain, with remaining parts taken from reference TRBV7-9 and TRBJ2-7, reads DTGVSQNPRHKITKRGQNVTFRCDPISEHNRLYWYRQTLGQGPEFLTYFQNEAQLEKSRLLSDRFSAERPKGSFSTLEIQRTEQGDSAMYLCASSLVFDRTYEQYFGPGTRLTVT.

This clonotype was recorded at least ten times. The V and J genes are TRBV11-2 and TRBJ2-3; 10 bases are a match to TRBD1. V trimming: 0 bases; J trimming: 5 bases; junction bases outside the gene matches: 8. This CDR3 has 17 amino acids. CDR1 SGHAT and CDR2 FQNNGV come from the germline V gene. CDR3 nucleotide sequence: TGTGCCAGCAGCTTAGAAATAGACAGGGGGCGAAAAGATACGCAGTATTTT. Translation: CASSLEIDRGRKDTQYF.

The chain recombines TRBV18 with TRBJ1-5, with unresolved D. CDR3 size: 12 residues. CDR1 and CDR2 (germline): KGHSH, LQKENI. V was shortened by 3 bases and J by 4 bases, with 4 bases between the two germline ends. The chain's CDR3 is CASSPYNQPQHF. CDR3 nucleotide sequence: TGTGCCAGCTCACCGTATAATCAGCCCCAGCATTTT.

The CDR3 DNA reads as TGTGCCAGCAGCTTAGATAAGAATTCACCCCTCCACTTT. Translation: CASSLDKNSPLHF. V is TRBV7-2 and J is TRBJ1-6; no firm D call. Looked up from germline, CDR1 is SGHTA and CDR2 is FQGNSA. Trimming stripped 1 base from V and 7 bases from J, with 5 bases between. The CDR3 loop spans 13 amino acids.

This clonotype was seen many times. This rearrangement joins TRBV19 to TRBJ2-1; the D is unclear. The V gene lost 2 bases and the J gene lost 12 bases, with 17 bases spanning the gap. This CDR3 spans 14 amino acids. The V gene's germline CDR1 is LNHDA and CDR2 SQIVND (reference sequence). CDR3 coding DNA: TGTGCCAGTAGTATACGGTTTGGGGAATATGGGCAGTTCTTC. Its protein is CASSIRFGEYGQFF. The variable domain in full, completed from reference TRBV19 and TRBJ2-1, reads DGGITQSPKYLFRKEGQNVTLSCEQNLNHDAMYWYRQDPGQGLRLIYYSQIVNDFQKGDIAEGYSVSREKKESFPLTVTSAQKNPTAFYLCASSIRFGEYGQFFGPGTRLTVL.